These 18 T cell receptor beta chains were all obtained from the same sample, sequenced in a study of OX40 agonist ivuxolimab in advanced cancers. Sequenced by immunoSEQ multiplex PCR; TCRdb stores in-frame clones only, minus some. The data contain around 24,000 clones, 84% of them seen just once; the ten biggest clones take up about 16%. The specimen comprised CD4+ or CD8+ T cells sorted from blood, sampled in a trial of the OX40 agonist ivuxolimab. Every receptor here comes from an adult with an advanced solid tumor such as melanoma, head and neck, liver or kidney cancer.

V gene TRBV5-1 combines with J gene TRBJ1-3; D gene unclear. The germline V gene encodes CDR1 SGHRS and CDR2 YFSETQ. V was trimmed by 5 bases and J by 9 bases, leaving 18 bases between them. CDR3 length: 14 residues. The CDR3 DNA reads as TGCGCCAGCAGAATCGACACGGCACGGAGCACCATATATTTT. Translation: CASRIDTARSTIYF.

In nucleotides, the CDR3 is TGTGCCAGTAGTGGCTCGGTGAACACCGGGGAGCTGTTTTTT. Its protein product is CASSGSVNTGELFF. J is TRBJ2-2 and V is TRBV19, with D hard to call. The CDR3 is 14 residues long. In germline, CDR1 is LNHDA, CDR2 SQIVND (reference sequence). Trimming removed 5 bases at V and 1 base at J, with 8 bases between.

This sequence joins TRBV9 and TRBJ2-5; TRBD1 matches at 10 bases. Germline V lookup: CDR1 SGDLS, CDR2 YYNGEE. With V trimmed by 3 bases and J by 5 bases, 7 bases remained unmatched. The length of the CDR3 is 15 residues. The chain's CDR3 is CASSGQGARGETQYF. Written as DNA, the CDR3 is TGTGCCAGCAGCGGACAGGGGGCGCGGGGGGAGACCCAGTACTTC.

The chain uses TRBV5-6 and TRBJ1-1, with D hard to call. CDR1 and CDR2 from the germline V gene are SGHDT and YYEEEE. The CDR3 runs 13 residues. The V gene lost 4 bases and the J gene lost 0 bases, with 7 bases spanning the gap. CDR3 in DNA: TGTGCCAGCAGCCTCGGACTGAACACTGAAGCTTTCTTT. It specifies CASSLGLNTEAFF.

The chain uses TRBV2 and TRBJ1-4; D gene unclear. The germline V gene has CDR1 SNHLY and CDR2 FYNNEI. The CDR3 loop spans 14 amino acids. V was trimmed by 7 bases and J by 8 bases, leaving 17 bases between them. This chain's CDR3 is CASTLRPGREKLFF. The CDR3 coding sequence is TGTGCCAGCACCCTGAGACCTGGACGGGAAAAACTGTTTTTT.

This clone was detected only a few times. V usage is TRBV6-5 and J usage is TRBJ2-2; 10 bases are a match to TRBD1. J was trimmed by 5 bases and V by 6 bases; bases with no gene match: 3. The germline V gene has CDR1 MNHEY and CDR2 SVGAGI. The CDR3 spans 14 residues. The chain's CDR3 is CASRGTGVTGELFF. The CDR3 DNA sequence: TGTGCCAGCAGGGGGACAGGGGTTACCGGGGAGCTGTTTTTT.

This clone occurred once. The chain recombines TRBV4-3 with TRBJ1-2, with 8 bases lining up with TRBD1. With 2 bases clipped from V and 8 bases from J, the junction kept 13 bases outside the gene matches. CDR1 and CDR2 (germline): LGHNA, YSLEER. The CDR3 covers 16 residues. The chain's CDR3 is CASSQHPGTGDEGYTF. The CDR3 region has the DNA TGCGCCAGCAGCCAACACCCCGGGACAGGCGACGAAGGCTACACCTTC.

Note on this clone: Compared with germline, one end of the junction differs, possibly owing to a read error. The chain combines TRBV7-7 with TRBJ2-1, with D tentatively TRBD2 (6 bases). Germline V gives CDR1 SSHAT, CDR2 FNYEAQ (reference sequence). This CDR3 is 15 amino acids long. The CDR3, as DNA: TGTGCTAGCAGCTTCGGGGAGGTTCCGTACAATGAGCAGTTCTTC. This sequence encodes CASSFGEVPYNEQFF.

This clone was seen a single time. The chain couples TRBV5-1 to TRBJ1-3, with D unclear. CDR1 and CDR2 (germline): SGHRS, YFSETQ. Trimming took 2 bases from V and 0 from J, leaving 9 bases between them. The CDR3 runs 15 residues. The CDR3 DNA reads TGCGCCAGCAGCTTCGCCGGTTACTCTGGAAACACCATATATTTT. Amino acid sequence: CASSFAGYSGNTIYF.

The V and J genes are TRBV7-8 and TRBJ1-6; maybe TRBD1 (5 bases). CDR1 is SGHVS and CDR2 is FQNEAQ in the germline V gene. V was clipped by 5 bases and J by 15 bases, with 14 bases between them. The CDR3 has 12 residues. The CDR3 region is CASSLGGTFLHF. CDR3 DNA: TGTGCCAGCAGCCTCGGGGGGACTTTCCTCCACTTT.

The V gene is TRBV7-8, the J gene TRBJ2-7; D is uncertain. Trimming shortened V by 4 bases and J by 0 bases, and 10 bases separated the two germline ends. Germline CDR1 is SGHVS and CDR2 is FQNEAQ. The CDR3 length is 14 residues. The CDR3 DNA is TGTGCCAGCAGCTCCCGACTGGACTCCTACGAGCAGTACTTC. This codes for CASSSRLDSYEQYF.

The genes are TRBV18 and TRBJ2-7; 8 bases align to TRBD1. CDR1 and CDR2 (germline): KGHSH, LQKENI. The ends lost 4 bases at V and 5 bases at J; junction bases unmatched: 7. This CDR3 is 14 amino acids long. CDR3 amino acids: CASSLGTGGDEQYF. Written as DNA, the CDR3 is TGTGCCAGCTCACTTGGGACAGGAGGAGACGAGCAGTACTTC.

About this clone: The germline gene is not matched at one end of the junction; a read error may be the cause. J is TRBJ2-3 and V is TRBV27; D gene unclear. The CDR3 is made up of 14 amino acids. CDR1 MNHEY and CDR2 SMNVEV come from the germline V gene (reference sequence). CDR3 region: CASTLSPWVGTQYF. CDR3 bases: TGTGCCAGCACTTTATCCCCCTGGGTGGGTACGCAGTATTTT.

The V and J genes are TRBV6-5 and TRBJ1-3; TRBD1 agrees at 9 bases. The J segment lost 2 bases and the V segment lost 6 bases, leaving 5 bases of the junction unmatched. In germline, CDR1 is MNHEY, CDR2 SVGAGI. The CDR3 is 15 residues long. CDR3 protein: CASRHTGGTGNTIYF. Here the CDR3 DNA reads TGTGCCAGCAGGCACACAGGGGGCACTGGAAACACCATATATTTT.

The chain joins TRBV19 to TRBJ2-3, with D unclear. V was trimmed by 6 bases and J by 3 bases, leaving 10 bases between them. The CDR3 is 13 amino acids. In germline, CDR1 is LNHDA, CDR2 SQIVND (reference sequence). CDR3 protein: CASRMDPTDTQYF. The CDR3 DNA follows: TGTGCCAGTAGGATGGACCCTACAGATACGCAGTATTTT. The full variable domain, its missing parts supplied by reference TRBV19 and TRBJ2-3, is DGGITQSPKYLFRKEGQNVTLSCEQNLNHDAMYWYRQDPGQGLRLIYYSQIVNDFQKGDIAEGYSVSREKKESFPLTVTSAQKNPTAFYLCASRMDPTDTQYFGPGTRLTVL.

J is TRBJ2-7 and V is TRBV25-1; 7 bases agree with TRBD1. The CDR3 is 14 amino acids. Germline V gene lookup returns CDR1 MGHDK and CDR2 SYGVNS. V trimming: 4 bases; J trimming: 2 bases; junction bases outside the gene matches: 5. The CDR3 loop reads CASSGQGDPYEQYF. As DNA, the CDR3 is TGTGCCAGCAGTGGGCAGGGGGATCCCTACGAGCAGTACTTC.

This chain connects TRBV27 to TRBJ2-1, with TRBD2 matching 10 bases. The junction had 5 bases not matched to a gene; V was cut back by 6 bases and J by 0 bases. Germline V CDR1 and CDR2: MNHEY, SMNVEV (reference sequence). The CDR3 length is 16 residues. The CDR3 DNA reads TGTGCCAGCAGCCAGACTAGCGGGCTCTCCTACAATGAGCAGTTCTTC. Translating gives CASSQTSGLSYNEQFF.

V usage is TRBV21-1 and J usage is TRBJ2-7. TRBV21-1 is tagged as a pseudogene. CDR3 size: 10 residues. CDR3 nucleotide sequence: TGTGCCAGCAGGGGTTACGAGCAGTACTTC. It yields the protein CASRGYEQYF.